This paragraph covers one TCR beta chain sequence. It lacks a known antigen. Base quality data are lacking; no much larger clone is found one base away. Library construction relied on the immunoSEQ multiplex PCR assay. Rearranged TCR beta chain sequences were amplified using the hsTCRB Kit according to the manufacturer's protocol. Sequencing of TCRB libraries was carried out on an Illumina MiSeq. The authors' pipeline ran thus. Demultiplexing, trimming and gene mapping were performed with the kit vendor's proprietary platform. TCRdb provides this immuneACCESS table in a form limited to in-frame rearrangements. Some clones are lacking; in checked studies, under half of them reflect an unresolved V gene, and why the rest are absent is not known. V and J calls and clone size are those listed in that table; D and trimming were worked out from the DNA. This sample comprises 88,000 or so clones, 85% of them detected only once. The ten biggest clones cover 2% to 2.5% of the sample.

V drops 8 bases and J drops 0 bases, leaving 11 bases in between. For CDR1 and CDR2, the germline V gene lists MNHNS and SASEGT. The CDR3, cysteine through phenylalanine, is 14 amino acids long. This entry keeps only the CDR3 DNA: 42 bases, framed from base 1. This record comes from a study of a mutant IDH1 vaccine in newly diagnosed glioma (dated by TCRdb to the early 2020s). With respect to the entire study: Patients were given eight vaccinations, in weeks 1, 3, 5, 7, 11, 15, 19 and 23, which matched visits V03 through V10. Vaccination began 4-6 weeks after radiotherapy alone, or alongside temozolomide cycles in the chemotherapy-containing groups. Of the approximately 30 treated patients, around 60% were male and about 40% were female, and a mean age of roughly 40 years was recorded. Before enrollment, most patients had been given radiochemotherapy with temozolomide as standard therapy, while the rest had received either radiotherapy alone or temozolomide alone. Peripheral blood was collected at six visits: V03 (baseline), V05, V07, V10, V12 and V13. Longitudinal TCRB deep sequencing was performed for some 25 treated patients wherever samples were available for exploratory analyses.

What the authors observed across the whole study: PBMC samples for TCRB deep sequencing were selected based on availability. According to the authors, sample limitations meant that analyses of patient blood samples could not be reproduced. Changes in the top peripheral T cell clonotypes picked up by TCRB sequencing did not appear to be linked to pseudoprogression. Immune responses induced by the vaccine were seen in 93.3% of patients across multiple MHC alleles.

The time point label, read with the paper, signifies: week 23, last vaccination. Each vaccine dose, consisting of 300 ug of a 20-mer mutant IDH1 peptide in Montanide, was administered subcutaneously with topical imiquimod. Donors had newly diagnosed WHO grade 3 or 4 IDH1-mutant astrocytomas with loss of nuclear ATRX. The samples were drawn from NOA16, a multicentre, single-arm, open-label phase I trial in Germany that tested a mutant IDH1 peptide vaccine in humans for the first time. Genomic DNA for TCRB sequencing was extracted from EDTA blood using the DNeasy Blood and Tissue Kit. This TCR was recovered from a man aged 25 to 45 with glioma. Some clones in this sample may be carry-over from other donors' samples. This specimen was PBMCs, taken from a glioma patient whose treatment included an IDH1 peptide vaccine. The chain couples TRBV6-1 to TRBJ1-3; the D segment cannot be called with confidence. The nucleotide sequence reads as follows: TGTGCCAGCCACGATTTGGTCTCTGGAAACACCATATATTTT. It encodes CASHDLVSGNTIYF.